Described below is a single TCR beta chain sequence and its context. Its antigen remains unknown. Germline lookup yields CDR1 ENHRY and CDR2 SYGVKD. V shed 0 bases and J shed 6 bases, with 11 bases lying between them. The CDR3 loop spans 14 amino acids. The data derive from a study of cytomegalovirus exposure and HLA in healthy donors. Researchers ran the PCR with 60 Vbeta and 13 Jbeta primers. Generated by immunoSEQ multiplex PCR, the TCRdb table keeps only in-frame clones and is missing some. The listing records approximately 47,000 clones. Overall study findings and caveats: The analysis excluded some indistinguishable V segments, including TRBV6-2 and TRBV6-3. Apparent HLA restriction characterized most CMV-associated TCR beta chains in a later analysis. The study labeled approximately 150 TCR beta chains cytomegalovirus-associated.

The receptor comes from a male donor in good health and CMV-seronegative. The material sequenced was PBMCs. V gene TRBV10-3 combines with J gene TRBJ1-1, with D tentatively TRBD1 (6 bases). This chain's CDR3 is CAISESVEGAEAFF. The CDR3 DNA is TGTGCCATCAGTGAGTCTGTCGAGGGGGCTGAAGCTTTCTTT.